Below are 5 T cell receptor beta chains sequenced from a single sample in a study of T cell clonotyping in hematopoietic cell transplantation (dated by TCRdb to about 2021). Library creation used the immunoSEQ multiplex PCR assay. TCRdb retrieved this table from immuneACCESS and kept in-frame rearrangements only. Not all clones are present; in checked studies, unresolved V genes account for under half, and no reason is known for the remainder. For this sample the table gives 35,000 to 45,000 clones, of which about 90% were detected only once. Over 1.5% of the sample comes from the top ten. The material sequenced was peripheral blood mononuclear cells. These receptors came from a woman aged 40 to 50 in good health. Some clones in this sample may be carry-over from other donors' samples.

This clone was observed a single time. The chain links TRBV4-2 to TRBJ1-2; perhaps TRBD1 as D (6 bases). The CDR3 is 16 residues long. Trimming cost V 1 base and J 1 base, with 13 bases left between them. Germline CDR1 is LGHNA and CDR2 is YNFKEQ. Here the CDR3 reads CASSQVLGAGNYGYTF. The CDR3 coding sequence is TGTGCCAGCAGCCAAGTCTTGGGGGCCGGTAACTATGGCTACACCTTC.

The CDR3 nucleotides are TGTGCCAGCAGCGTCGGCTCCTACGAGCAGTACTTC. It translates to CASSVGSYEQYF. The chain carries TRBV28 and TRBJ2-7; D gene uncertain. CDR1 and CDR2 (germline): MDHEN, SYDVKM. This CDR3 comprises 12 residues. V shed 6 bases and J shed 0 bases, with 6 bases lying between them.

The rearrangement joins TRBV5-4 to TRBJ2-7, with 9 positions matching TRBD1. The trim removed 0 bases at V and 5 bases at J, leaving 6 bases unmatched. This CDR3 spans 15 amino acids. The germline CDR1 and CDR2 sequences are SGHNT and YYREEE (reference sequence). CDR3 in DNA: TGTGCCAGCAGCTTGGGGGGGTGGACAGGGGACGAGCAGTACTTC. Protein: CASSLGGWTGDEQYF.

The chain carries TRBV7-3 and TRBJ2-1; the match to TRBD1 covers 10 bases. Trimming cost V 5 bases and J 9 bases; bases outside gene matches: 7. Per the germline V gene, CDR1 is SGHTA and CDR2 is FQGTGA. CDR3 length equals 14 residues. This CDR3 is CASSGTGANPEQFF. The CDR3 nucleotides are TGTGCCAGCAGCGGGACAGGGGCTAATCCTGAGCAGTTCTTC. Looking up the rest from reference TRBV7-3 and TRBJ2-1 gives the full variable domain: GAGVSQTPSNKVTEKGKYVELRCDPISGHTALYWYRQSLGQGPEFLIYFQGTGAADDSGLPNDRFFAVRPEGSVSTLKIQRTERGDSAVYLCASSGTGANPEQFFGPGTRLTVL.

The rearrangement links TRBV30 to TRBJ2-1, with TRBD1 matching 9 bases. The germline gives CDR1 GTSNPN, CDR2 SVGIG (reference sequence). V lost 5 bases to trimming and J lost 6 bases; unmatched junction nucleotides: 11. The CDR3 totals 15 residues. In DNA, the CDR3 is TGTGCCTGGGCTAGACAGGGGGAAGTTCGCAATGAGCAGTTCTTC. It is translated as CAWARQGEVRNEQFF.